This TCR beta chain was observed in a study of shared clonotypes between healthy human individuals. Study-wide background: Researchers assigned three CD4 naive, three CD4 memory, two CD8 naive and one CD8 memory plate to each donor. Notes on the study in general: In general, naive subsets displayed greater estimated richness than memory subsets did. The study found lower generation probabilities in non-shared clonotypes than in those shared by all four donors.

Comment on this clone: Its antigen is undetermined.

Germline assignment: CDR1 LNHDA and CDR2 SQIVND (reference sequence). This CDR3 contains 13 residues. The junction had 6 bases not matched to a gene; V was cut back by 6 bases and J by 8 bases. At a deep level, the assay was run. Measured with immunoSEQ multiplex PCR; TCRdb has only the in-frame clones, and not every one. The sample lists about 520,000 clones, around 96% occurring once. This TCR was recovered from a woman aged 25 to 45 in good health. The chain links TRBV19 to TRBJ2-4; 8 positions match TRBD1. Sequenced sample: naive CD4+ T cells sorted from blood. Subset here: CD45RA+ positively selected. CDR3: CASRAQGVDIQYF. In DNA form, the CDR3 reads TGTGCCAGTAGGGCACAGGGGGTAGACATTCAGTACTTC.